Below, 4 T cell receptor beta chains from the same sample are listed, as sequenced in a study of OX40 agonist ivuxolimab in advanced cancers. Assay: immunoSEQ multiplex PCR; the TCRdb copy retains only in-frame clones and omits some. The repertoire holds under 80,000 clones, with 82% as singletons. This specimen was CD4+ or CD8+ T cells sorted from blood, taken in a trial of the OX40 agonist ivuxolimab. All receptors derive from an adult with an advanced solid tumor such as melanoma, head and neck, liver or kidney cancer.

This clone occurred a few times. The genes are TRBV19 and TRBJ1-4; D is unclear. Germline CDR1 is LNHDA and CDR2 is SQIVND (reference sequence). Trimming took off 10 bases at V and 8 bases at J, with 17 bases between the two ends. The CDR3 consists of 13 residues. CDR3 amino acids: CATKDLSREKLFF. The CDR3 bases are TGTGCCACCAAAGACCTAAGTAGGGAAAAACTGTTTTTT.

The chain recombines TRBV6-1 with TRBJ2-3; a possible D gene is TRBD2 (6 bases). V lost 2 bases and J 2 bases, leaving 11 bases between the germline ends. This CDR3 is built from 15 residues. Per germline, CDR1 MNHNS and CDR2 SASEGT. CDR3 loop: CASSERLASTDTQYF. Here the CDR3 DNA reads TGTGCCAGCAGTGAAAGGCTAGCGTCCACAGATACGCAGTATTTT.

The rearrangement joins TRBV5-1 to TRBJ2-7, with D possibly being TRBD1 (5 bases). Germline values: CDR1 SGHRS, CDR2 YFSETQ. The CDR3 runs to 13 residues. V shed 5 bases and J shed 4 bases, with 13 bases lying between them. The CDR3 DNA sequence: TGCGCCAGCAGGGTAGGGGAAAAGTACGAGCAGTACTTC. As protein: CASRVGEKYEQYF.

J is TRBJ2-1 and V is TRBV7-6; the match to TRBD2 covers 15 bases. Germline V gene data show CDR1 as SGHVS and CDR2 as FNYEAQ. The CDR3 is made up of 15 amino acids. Trimming removed 5 bases from V and 8 bases from J; junction bases left unmatched: 4. CDR3 sequence (DNA): TGTGCCAGCAGCATTCGGACTAGCGGGAGGGATGAGCAGTTCTTC. As protein: CASSIRTSGRDEQFF. The whole variable domain, remainder taken from reference TRBV7-6 and TRBJ2-1, is GAGVSQSPRYKVTKRGQDVALRCDPISGHVSLYWYRQALGQGPEFLTYFNYEAQQDKSGLPNDRFSAERPEGSISTLTIQRTEQRDSAMYRCASSIRTSGRDEQFFGPGTRLTVL.